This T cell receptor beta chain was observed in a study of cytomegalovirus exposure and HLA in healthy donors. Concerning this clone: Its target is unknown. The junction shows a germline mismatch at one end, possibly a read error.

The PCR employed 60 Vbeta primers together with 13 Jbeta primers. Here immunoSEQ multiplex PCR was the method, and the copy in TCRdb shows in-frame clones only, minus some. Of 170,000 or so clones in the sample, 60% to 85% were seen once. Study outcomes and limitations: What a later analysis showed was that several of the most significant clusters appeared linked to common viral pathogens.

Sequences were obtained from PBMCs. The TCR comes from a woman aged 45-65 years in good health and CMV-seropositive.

Here the CDR3 reads CATSRDLGGASGHTF. In nucleotides, the CDR3 is TGTGCCACCAGCAGAGATCTGGGCGGGGCTTCTGGCCACACCTTC. V is TRBV15 and J is TRBJ1-2, with a possible D match to TRBD1 (5 bases). Germline assignment: CDR1 LNHNV and CDR2 YYDKDF (reference sequence). CDR3 length: 15 amino acids.